A single T cell receptor beta chain is shown here with its context. After extraction with the RNeasy kit, about 0.45 to 1 ug of the RNA was reverse transcribed using random hexamers. A multiplex approach, immunoSEQ multiplex PCR, amplified TCR beta CDR3 across 54 Vbeta and 13 Jbeta. MiXCR, applied by TCRdb to the immunoSEQ multiplex PCR reads, yields one record per CDR3 protein. This repertoire shows under 200,000 distinct CDR3 sequences, about 95% found once; its top ten account for less than 0.2%. This sample was included in a study of CD8 T cells in Susac syndrome. This CDR3 is 13 amino acids long. The J segment lost 3 bases and the V segment lost 7 bases, leaving 6 bases of the junction unmatched. Looked up from germline, CDR1 is SGHDT and CDR2 is YYEEEE. High-throughput TCR beta sequencing covered peripheral CD8+ and CD4+ T cells. Those who served as multiple sclerosis controls were treatment-naive patients with stable or active relapsing-remitting disease. CD8+ and CD4+ T cells were negatively isolated; TEMRA cells were FACS-enriched.

The rearrangement uses TRBV5-6 and TRBJ2-7; 8 bases are shared with TRBD2. This sequence originates from a human donor with multiple sclerosis. The specimen was CD8+ T cells from PBMCs. CDR3 loop: CASGAGTSYEQYF. DNA of the CDR3: TGTGCCAGCGGGGCCGGGACTAGCTACGAGCAGTACTTC.